This TCR beta chain was captured in a study of blood T cell repertoires in COVID-19. At the level of the study: Sources were T cells, B-cell-depleted T cells, or PBMCs; the material itself was cDNA or gDNA.

This CDR3 has 13 residues. Trimming left V 3 bases short and J 5 bases short, with 10 bases between. Original processing methods: Nucleated cell number was recorded as an estimate derived from reference gene primer amplification. The repertoire was sequenced with immunoSEQ multiplex PCR; TCRdb's copy has only in-frame clones and lacks some. The V and J calls and clone size were taken over from that table, and D and trimming were inferred from the DNA. The sample gives about 480,000 clones, approximately 88% of which show up once; about 12% is in the top ten. The chain has TRBV12-3 or TRBV12-4 and TRBJ1-2, with D uncertain. Sequenced sample: peripheral blood. This TCR was recovered from a woman aged 45 to 65 with COVID-19, enrolled during active disease. CDR3 in amino acids: CASSFGQTYGYTF. In nucleotides, the CDR3 is TGTGCCAGCAGTTTCGGCCAGACTTATGGCTACACCTTC.